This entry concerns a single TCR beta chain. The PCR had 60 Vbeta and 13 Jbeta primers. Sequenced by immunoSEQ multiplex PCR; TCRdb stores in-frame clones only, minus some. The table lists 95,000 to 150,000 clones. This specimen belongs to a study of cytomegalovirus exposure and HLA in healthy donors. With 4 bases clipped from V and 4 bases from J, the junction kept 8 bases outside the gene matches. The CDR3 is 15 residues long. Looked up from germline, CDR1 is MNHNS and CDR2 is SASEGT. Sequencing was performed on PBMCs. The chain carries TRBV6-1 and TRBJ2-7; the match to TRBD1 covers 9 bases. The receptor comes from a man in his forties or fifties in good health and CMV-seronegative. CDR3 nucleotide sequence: TGTGCCAGCAGTGTGGGACAGGGCGGAACTTACGAGCAGTACTTC. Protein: CASSVGQGGTYEQYF.